This T cell receptor (beta chain) derives from a study of blood T cell repertoires in COVID-19. Study overall: Samples representing acute and convalescent COVID-19 were sourced from the United States, Italy and Spain. From T cells, B-cell-depleted T cells, or PBMCs came the material, which was cDNA or gDNA.

Authors' data handling: Nucleated cell counts were estimated from reference gene primer amplification. Using immunoSEQ multiplex PCR, the repertoire was profiled, and TCRdb retains in-frame clones only, with some absent. V and J calls and clone size are as listed in that table; D and trimming were resolved from the DNA. The sample yields under 200,000 clones, 90% seen once. CDR3 length: 16 residues. With 7 bases clipped from V and 5 bases from J, the junction kept 11 bases outside the gene matches. The germline gives CDR1 LNHDA, CDR2 SQIVND (reference sequence). What was sequenced was peripheral blood. J is TRBJ2-3 and V is TRBV19, with 11 bases fitting TRBD1. This sequence originates from a man in his forties or fifties with acute or convalescent COVID-19. The CDR3 sequence: CASTRGQGAPRDTQYF. The CDR3 DNA sequence: TGTGCCAGTACCCGCGGACAGGGGGCGCCGCGAGATACGCAGTATTTT.